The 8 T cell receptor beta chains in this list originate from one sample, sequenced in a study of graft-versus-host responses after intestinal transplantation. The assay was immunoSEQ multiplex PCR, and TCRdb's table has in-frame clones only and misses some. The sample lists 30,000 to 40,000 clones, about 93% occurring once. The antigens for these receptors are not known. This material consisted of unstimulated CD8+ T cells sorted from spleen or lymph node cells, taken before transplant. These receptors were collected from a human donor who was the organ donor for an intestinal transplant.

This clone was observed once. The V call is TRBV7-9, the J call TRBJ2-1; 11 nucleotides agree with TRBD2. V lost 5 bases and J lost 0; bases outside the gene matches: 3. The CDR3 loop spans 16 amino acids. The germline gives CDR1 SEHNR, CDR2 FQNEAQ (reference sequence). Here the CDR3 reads CASSATSGSSYNEQFF. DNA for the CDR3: TGTGCCAGCAGCGCCACTAGCGGGAGCTCCTACAATGAGCAGTTCTTC.

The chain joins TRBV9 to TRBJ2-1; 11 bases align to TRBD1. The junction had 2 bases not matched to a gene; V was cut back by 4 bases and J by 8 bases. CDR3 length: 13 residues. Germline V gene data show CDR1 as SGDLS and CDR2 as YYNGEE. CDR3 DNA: TGTGCCAGCAGCCTGGGACAGGGGGATGAGCAGTTCTTC. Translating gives CASSLGQGDEQFF.

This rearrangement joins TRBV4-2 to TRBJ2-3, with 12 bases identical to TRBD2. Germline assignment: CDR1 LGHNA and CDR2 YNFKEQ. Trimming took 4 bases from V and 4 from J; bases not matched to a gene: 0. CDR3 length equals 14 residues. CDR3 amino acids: CASSRLAGADTQYF. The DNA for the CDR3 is TGTGCCAGCAGCCGACTAGCGGGAGCAGATACGCAGTATTTT.

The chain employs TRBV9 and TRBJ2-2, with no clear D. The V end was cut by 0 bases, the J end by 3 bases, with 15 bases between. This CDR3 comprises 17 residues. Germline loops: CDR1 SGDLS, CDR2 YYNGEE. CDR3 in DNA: TGTGCCAGCAGCGTAGGGTCCCGATTATTCGACACCGGGGAGCTGTTTTTT. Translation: CASSVGSRLFDTGELFF.

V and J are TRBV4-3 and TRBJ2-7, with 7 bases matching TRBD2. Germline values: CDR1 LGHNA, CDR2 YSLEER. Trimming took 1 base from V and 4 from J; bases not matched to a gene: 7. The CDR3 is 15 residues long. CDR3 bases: TGCGCCAGCAGCCAAGTTTTGGCTAGCGGTTACGAGCAGTACTTC. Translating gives CASSQVLASGYEQYF.

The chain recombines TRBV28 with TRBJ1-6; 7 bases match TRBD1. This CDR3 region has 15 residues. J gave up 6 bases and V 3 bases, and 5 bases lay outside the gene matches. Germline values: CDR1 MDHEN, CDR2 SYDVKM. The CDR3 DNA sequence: TGTGCCAGCAGTTTCGCACAGGGGAGTAATTCACCCCTCCACTTT. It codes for CASSFAQGSNSPLHF. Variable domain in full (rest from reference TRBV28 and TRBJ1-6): DVKVTQSSRYLVKRTGEKVFLECVQDMDHENMFWYRQDPGLGLRLIYFSYDVKMKEKGDIPEGYSVSREKKERFSLILESASTNQTSMYLCASSFAQGSNSPLHFGNGTRLTVT.

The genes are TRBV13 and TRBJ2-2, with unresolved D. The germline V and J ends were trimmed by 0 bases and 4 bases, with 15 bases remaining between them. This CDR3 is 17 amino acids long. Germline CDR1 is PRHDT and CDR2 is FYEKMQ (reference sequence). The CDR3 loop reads CASSLGAQSVLTGELFF. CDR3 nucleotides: TGTGCCAGCAGCTTAGGCGCCCAGTCCGTACTCACCGGGGAGCTGTTTTTT.

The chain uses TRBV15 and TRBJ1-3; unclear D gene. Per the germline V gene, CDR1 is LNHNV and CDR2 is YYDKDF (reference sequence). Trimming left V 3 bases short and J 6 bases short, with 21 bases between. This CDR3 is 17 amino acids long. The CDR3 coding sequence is TGTGCCACCAGCAGTAAGCGGGATATAGTCGGAGCAAACACCATATATTTT. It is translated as CATSSKRDIVGANTIYF.